This T cell receptor (beta chain) was sequenced during a study of T cell responses to AZD1222 COVID-19 vaccine. TCRdb keeps only in-frame clones here, not all; method: immunoSEQ multiplex PCR. The sample lists roughly 200,000 clones; 88% were seen once. V was pared by 5 bases and J by 4 bases, with 9 bases between. Germline V gives CDR1 SGHAT, CDR2 FQNNGV. There are 12 residues in the CDR3. The V call is TRBV11-2, the J call TRBJ2-7, with D possibly being TRBD2 (5 bases). This TCR was recovered from an adult in good health. The material was peripheral blood, obtained on day 0 of AZD1222 vaccination. CDR3 sequence: CASSPSGYEQYF. The CDR3 nucleotides are TGTGCCAGCAGCCCATCGGGGTACGAGCAGTACTTC.